These 8 T cell receptor beta chains share one sample of origin, sequenced in a study of tumor-infiltrating lymphocytes in localized non-small cell lung cancer. Some clones are missing from TCRdb's copy, which holds only in-frame ones; the method was immunoSEQ multiplex PCR. The repertoire consists of about 12,000 clones, with 70% to 90% occurring once and the leading ten covering roughly 3.7%. The sample taken for sequencing was uninvolved lung tissue not adjacent to the tumor. Source of these receptors: a human donor with non-small cell lung cancer.

The chain links TRBV30 to TRBJ1-4, with D maybe TRBD1 (6 bases). This CDR3 comprises 14 residues. V was trimmed by 2 bases and J by 5 bases, leaving 12 bases between them. Looked up from germline, CDR1 is GTSNPN and CDR2 is SVGIG (reference sequence). This CDR3 is CAWSKQGINEKLFF. Here the CDR3 DNA reads TGTGCCTGGAGTAAGCAGGGGATAAATGAAAAACTGTTTTTT.

This clone was seen a handful of times. The V call is TRBV18, the J call TRBJ1-1, with no clear D. The V gene lost 3 bases and the J gene lost 4 bases, with 21 bases spanning the gap. Germline loops: CDR1 KGHSH, CDR2 LQKENI. This CDR3 has 17 amino acids. This CDR3 reads CASSPIDAGPSGTEAFF. The CDR3 coding sequence is TGTGCCAGCTCACCGATCGACGCTGGCCCGAGCGGCACTGAAGCTTTCTTT.

The CDR3 nucleotides are TGTGCCAGCAGTGAAATCAGGGACACTGAAGCTTTCTTT. Translation: CASSEIRDTEAFF. The rearrangement joins TRBV6-1 to TRBJ1-1, with a weak D call TRBD1 (5 bases). The CDR3 is made up of 13 amino acids. Germline CDR1 MNHNS, CDR2 SASEGT. V dropped 2 bases and J dropped 3 bases, with 7 bases sitting between them.

This clone was detected once. The chain uses TRBV2 and TRBJ1-6, with D maybe TRBD1 (5 bases). With 8 bases removed from V and 7 bases from J, the gap between germline ends came to 12 bases. Germline values: CDR1 SNHLY, CDR2 FYNNEI. The length of the CDR3 is 13 residues. CDR3 sequence: CASDRDQNSPLHF. CDR3 DNA: TGTGCCAGCGATCGGGACCAAAATTCACCCCTCCACTTT. Looking up the rest from reference TRBV2 and TRBJ1-6 gives the full variable domain: EPEVTQTPSHQVTQMGQEVILRCVPISNHLYFYWYRQILGQKVEFLVSFYNNEISEKSEIFDDQFSVERPDGSNFTLKIRSTKLEDSAMYFCASDRDQNSPLHFGNGTRLTVT.

This rearrangement joins TRBV6-1 to TRBJ1-4; D might be TRBD1 (5 bases). Trimming removed 1 base from V and 8 bases from J, with 11 bases in between. Germline lookup yields CDR1 MNHNS and CDR2 SASEGT. CDR3 length: 14 amino acids. Here the CDR3 reads CASSEGGSNEKLFF. CDR3 in DNA: TGTGCCAGCAGTGAAGGGGGGTCGAACGAAAAACTGTTTTTT.

The V and J genes are TRBV9 and TRBJ2-7; 7 nucleotides align to TRBD2. V lost 0 bases to trimming and J lost 6 bases; unmatched junction nucleotides: 9. The length of the CDR3 is 15 residues. The germline V gene encodes CDR1 SGDLS and CDR2 YYNGEE. CDR3 amino acids: CASSVGLAEHPEQYF. CDR3 bases: TGTGCCAGCAGCGTAGGCCTAGCGGAGCATCCCGAGCAGTACTTC.

The chain has TRBV29-1 and TRBJ1-2; unclear D gene. The CDR3 totals 14 residues. V was shortened by 3 bases and J by 2 bases, with 13 bases between the two germline ends. The germline V gene encodes CDR1 SQVTM and CDR2 ANQGSEA. The CDR3 nucleotides read TGCAGCGTTGAGGCCGATTGGGGAAACTATGGCTACACCTTC. Translated, it gives CSVEADWGNYGYTF.

V gene TRBV5-1 combines with J gene TRBJ2-5, with a possible D match to TRBD1 (5 bases). CDR1 SGHRS and CDR2 YFSETQ come from the germline V gene. Trimming took 0 bases from V and 7 from J, leaving 13 bases between them. The CDR3 is 14 residues long. The CDR3 is CASSLGQGDGTQYF. The CDR3 DNA reads TGCGCCAGCAGCTTGGGCCAGGGCGACGGGACCCAGTACTTC.